Below are 23 T cell receptor beta chains sequenced from a single sample in a study of blood T cell repertoires in COVID-19. Profiling relied on immunoSEQ multiplex PCR, and the TCRdb table lists in-frame clones only, not all of them. The profile shows some 150,000 clones, around 83% of them singletons. Material: peripheral blood. The receptors originated from a woman aged 55-70 years with acute or convalescent COVID-19.

The chain has TRBV6-2 or TRBV6-3 and TRBJ1-2; D may be TRBD1 (6 bases). V dropped 6 bases and J dropped 2 bases, with 13 bases sitting between them. This CDR3 has 14 amino acids. Looked up from germline, CDR1 is MNHEY and CDR2 is SVGEGT. The CDR3 nucleotides read TGTGCCAGCAGCCCCTCCGGGACAAACTATGGCTACACCTTC. Protein product: CASSPSGTNYGYTF.

This chain uses TRBV9 with TRBJ2-1; TRBD1 agrees at 8 bases. Trimming removed 5 bases from V and 4 bases from J; junction bases left unmatched: 11. Germline-derived CDR1 and CDR2 are SGDLS and YYNGEE. This CDR3 spans 16 amino acids. This chain's CDR3 is CASSQEAGGLYNEQFF. DNA of the CDR3: TGTGCCAGCAGTCAAGAGGCAGGGGGCTTGTACAATGAGCAGTTCTTC.

This clone was observed a few times. CDR3 bases: TGTGCCAGCTCACCAAGCCAGGGGGCAGCTGGAAACACCATATATTTT. Its protein is CASSPSQGAAGNTIYF. V usage is TRBV18 and J usage is TRBJ1-3; 8 bases line up with TRBD1. Looked up from germline, CDR1 is KGHSH and CDR2 is LQKENI. The CDR3 sequence is 16 residues long. The V gene end was trimmed by 2 bases and the J gene end by 2 bases; junction bases not matched to a gene: 5.

This clone was found once. This sequence joins TRBV10-3 and TRBJ2-2; TRBD2 matches 7 bases. CDR1 and CDR2 (germline): ENHRY, SYGVKD. The ends lost 6 bases at V and 6 bases at J; junction bases unmatched: 4. The CDR3 consists of 13 residues. This CDR3 is CAIRGLVPGELFF. CDR3 coding DNA: TGTGCCATCAGAGGACTAGTCCCCGGGGAGCTGTTTTTT.

The chain couples TRBV7-9 to TRBJ1-5; the D is unclear. Germline V gene data show CDR1 as SEHNR and CDR2 as FQNEAQ (reference sequence). The V end was cut by 1 base, the J end by 9 bases, with 10 bases between. There are 13 residues in the CDR3. CDR3 sequence (DNA): TGTGCCAGCAGCTTAGGGAGTGAGGGGCCCCAGCATTTT. This translates into CASSLGSEGPQHF.

The chain couples TRBV6-5 to TRBJ1-2; D is uncertain. The CDR3 is 14 residues long. CDR1 and CDR2 (germline): MNHEY, SVGAGI. Trimming removed 7 bases at V and 1 base at J, with 13 bases between. The CDR3 loop is CASTSVRVNYGYTF. CDR3 nucleotides: TGTGCCAGCACCTCGGTTCGGGTTAACTATGGCTACACCTTC.

The chain employs TRBV6-5 and TRBJ1-4; 7 bases match TRBD1. This CDR3 is built from 15 residues. The trim removed 6 bases at V and 4 bases at J, leaving 8 bases unmatched. The germline V gene encodes CDR1 MNHEY and CDR2 SVGAGI. The CDR3 nucleotides are TGTGCCAGCAGCTTAGGGGGCCGGGGTAATGAAAAACTGTTTTTT. It translates to CASSLGGRGNEKLFF.

The chain is built from TRBV6-5 and TRBJ2-7; 9 bases map to TRBD1. The CDR3 runs to 12 residues. Germline V CDR1 and CDR2: MNHEY, SVGAGI. V lost 8 bases to trimming and J lost 7 bases; unmatched junction nucleotides: 6. The CDR3 DNA sequence: TGTGCCAGCGGACAGGGGCCGCCAGAGCAGTACTTC. This codes for CASGQGPPEQYF.

The chain recombines TRBV9 with TRBJ2-5; 12 nucleotides align to TRBD2. The V gene end was trimmed by 4 bases and the J gene end by 5 bases; junction bases not matched to a gene: 12. The CDR3 sequence is 17 residues long. Germline loops: CDR1 SGDLS, CDR2 YYNGEE. CDR3 sequence reads: CASSPRGLAGPKETQYF. In DNA form, the CDR3 reads TGTGCCAGCAGCCCCCGGGGACTAGCGGGTCCGAAGGAGACCCAGTACTTC.

The rearrangement uses TRBV30 and TRBJ1-5; 8 bases agree with TRBD1. This CDR3 is 13 amino acids long. CDR1 is GTSNPN, CDR2 SVGIG, per germline (reference sequence). With V trimmed by 5 bases and J by 4 bases, 4 bases remained unmatched. The CDR3 here is CAWDRGENQPQHF. The CDR3 DNA follows: TGTGCCTGGGACAGGGGAGAAAATCAGCCCCAGCATTTT.

The V gene is TRBV27, the J gene TRBJ2-3; TRBD1 might be the D (6 bases). V was trimmed by 4 bases and J by 5 bases, leaving 10 bases between them. The germline V gene has CDR1 MNHEY and CDR2 SMNVEV (reference sequence). The CDR3 is 13 residues long. CDR3 residues: CASSYRERDTQYF. The CDR3 DNA follows: TGTGCCAGCAGTTACAGGGAGAGAGATACGCAGTATTTT.

The genes are TRBV2 and TRBJ1-4; TRBD1 matches at 7 bases. Germline loops: CDR1 SNHLY, CDR2 FYNNEI. The V segment lost 3 bases and the J segment 4 bases; nucleotides outside the gene matches: 8. The CDR3 extends over 16 amino acids. This CDR3 reads CASSEEGDSNNEKLFF. CDR3 coding DNA: TGTGCCAGCAGTGAGGAGGGGGACAGTAATAATGAAAAACTGTTTTTT.

In this sample, this clone turned up once. Additional DNA sequences in this sample encode the identical CDR3. The rearrangement joins TRBV7-3 to TRBJ2-2, with unresolved D. The V gene lost 0 bases and the J gene lost 5 bases, with 4 bases spanning the gap. Germline-derived CDR1 and CDR2 are SGHTA and FQGTGA. CDR3 length: 13 residues. The CDR3 sequence is CASSLTSTGELFF. In DNA, the CDR3 is TGTGCCAGCAGCTTAACGTCAACCGGGGAGCTGTTTTTT.

The genes are TRBV19 and TRBJ1-2; D uncertain. Trimming took off 6 bases at V and 8 bases at J, with 13 bases between the two ends. The CDR3 extends over 12 amino acids. From germline, CDR1 is LNHDA and CDR2 SQIVND (reference sequence). The DNA of the CDR3 is TGTGCCAGTAGGACCCGTGGCGGCGGCTACACCTTC. It translates to CASRTRGGGYTF.

The chain has TRBV15 and TRBJ1-1; 10 nucleotides align to TRBD1. The CDR3 extends over 15 amino acids. With V trimmed by 4 bases and J by 5 bases, 7 bases remained unmatched. Germline V gene lookup returns CDR1 LNHNV and CDR2 YYDKDF (reference sequence). The CDR3 DNA sequence: TGTGCCACCAGCACACCCGGACAGGGGGGGACTGAAGCTTTCTTT. Translating it yields CATSTPGQGGTEAFF.

DNA of the CDR3: TGTGCCAGCAGCTCCTCCGGGGGGGCGGATACGCAGTATTTT. As protein: CASSSSGGADTQYF. V usage is TRBV7-9 and J usage is TRBJ2-3, with 8 bases aligning to TRBD2. Per germline, CDR1 SEHNR and CDR2 FQNEAQ (reference sequence). The J segment lost 6 bases and the V segment lost 4 bases, leaving 6 bases of the junction unmatched. CDR3 length equals 14 residues. The full variable domain, with the rest looked up from reference TRBV7-9 and TRBJ2-3, is DTGVSQNPRHKITKRGQNVTFRCDPISEHNRLYWYRQTLGQGPEFLTYFQNEAQLEKSRLLSDRFSAERPKGSFSTLEIQRTEQGDSAMYLCASSSSGGADTQYFGPGTRLTVL.

This clone was observed once. This chain connects TRBV5-1 to TRBJ2-7, with TRBD1 identical over 9 bases. CDR3 length equals 16 residues. V lost 0 bases, J lost 6 bases, and 10 bases stayed unmatched. Germline assignment: CDR1 SGHRS and CDR2 YFSETQ. This chain's CDR3 is CASSLGRDRVRSEQYF. The CDR3 DNA reads TGCGCCAGCAGCTTGGGACGGGACAGGGTAAGATCCGAGCAGTACTTC.

The CDR3 sequence: CASSQDRTGRLINEQFF. The CDR3, as DNA: TGCGCCAGCAGCCAAGATAGAACAGGTCGCCTGATCAATGAGCAGTTCTTC. The V call is TRBV4-1, the J call TRBJ2-1, with D possibly being TRBD1 (5 bases). CDR1 is MGHRA and CDR2 is YSYEKL in the germline V gene. Trimming removed 0 bases at V and 6 bases at J, with 18 bases between. The CDR3 length is 17 residues.

V and J are TRBV7-9 and TRBJ2-7, with 7 bases aligning to TRBD1. The CDR3 has 15 residues. Germline values: CDR1 SEHNR, CDR2 FQNEAQ (reference sequence). Trimming at V came to 6 bases and at J to 3 bases, leaving 11 bases not matched to a gene. DNA of the CDR3: TGTGCCAGCAGTCAATACAGGGGTGGTTACTACGAGCAGTACTTC. Its translation: CASSQYRGGYYEQYF.

The chain has TRBV11-2 and TRBJ1-5; D might be TRBD1 (5 bases). Germline V gene sequence: CDR1 SGHAT, CDR2 FQNNGV. The CDR3 extends over 14 amino acids. V was pared by 0 bases and J by 7 bases, with 10 bases between. The CDR3 nucleotides read TGTGCCAGCAGCTTAGACAGGGTAGGGCAGCCCCAGCATTTT. This codes for CASSLDRVGQPQHF.

The gene calls are TRBV7-3 and TRBJ2-7, with TRBD1 matching over 9 bases. CDR1 and CDR2 (germline): SGHTA, FQGTGA. J was trimmed by 3 bases and V by 6 bases; bases with no gene match: 9. This CDR3 has 15 amino acids. The CDR3 loop is CASSRGGQGLYEQYF. The CDR3 DNA sequence: TGTGCCAGCAGTCGTGGGGGACAGGGACTCTACGAGCAGTACTTC.

This chain connects TRBV5-6 to TRBJ1-2; D is undetermined. The germline CDR1 and CDR2 sequences are SGHDT and YYEEEE. The length of the CDR3 is 10 residues. The ends were cut back, 5 bases at V and 8 bases at J, with 7 bases in the middle. CDR3 nucleotides: TGTGCCAGCAGTGGGCGCGGCTACACCTTC. Protein product: CASSGRGYTF.

V and J are TRBV3-1 (or the pseudogene TRBV3-2) and TRBJ1-2; 9 bases fit TRBD1. Germline CDR1 and CDR2: LGHDT and YNNKEL (reference sequence). This CDR3 has 14 residues. V lost 4 bases and J lost 7; bases outside the gene matches: 7. CDR3 region: CASSPNRGQGGYTF. CDR3 DNA: TGTGCCAGCAGCCCCAACAGGGGGCAGGGTGGCTACACCTTC.